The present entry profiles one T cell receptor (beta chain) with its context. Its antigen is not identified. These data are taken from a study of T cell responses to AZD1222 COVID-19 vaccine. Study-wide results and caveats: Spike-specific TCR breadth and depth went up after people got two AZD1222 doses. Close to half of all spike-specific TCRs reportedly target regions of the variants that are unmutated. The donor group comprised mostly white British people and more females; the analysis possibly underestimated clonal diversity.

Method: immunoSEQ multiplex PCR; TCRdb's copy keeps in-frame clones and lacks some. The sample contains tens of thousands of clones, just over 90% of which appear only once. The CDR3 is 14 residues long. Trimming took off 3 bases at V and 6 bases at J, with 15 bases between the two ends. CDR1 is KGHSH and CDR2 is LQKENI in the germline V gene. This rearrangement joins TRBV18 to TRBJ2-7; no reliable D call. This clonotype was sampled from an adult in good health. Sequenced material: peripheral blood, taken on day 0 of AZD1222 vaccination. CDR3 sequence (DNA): TGTGCCAGCTCACCGGGCGAGGTTTCGCGCGAGCAGTACTTC. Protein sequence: CASSPGEVSREQYF.